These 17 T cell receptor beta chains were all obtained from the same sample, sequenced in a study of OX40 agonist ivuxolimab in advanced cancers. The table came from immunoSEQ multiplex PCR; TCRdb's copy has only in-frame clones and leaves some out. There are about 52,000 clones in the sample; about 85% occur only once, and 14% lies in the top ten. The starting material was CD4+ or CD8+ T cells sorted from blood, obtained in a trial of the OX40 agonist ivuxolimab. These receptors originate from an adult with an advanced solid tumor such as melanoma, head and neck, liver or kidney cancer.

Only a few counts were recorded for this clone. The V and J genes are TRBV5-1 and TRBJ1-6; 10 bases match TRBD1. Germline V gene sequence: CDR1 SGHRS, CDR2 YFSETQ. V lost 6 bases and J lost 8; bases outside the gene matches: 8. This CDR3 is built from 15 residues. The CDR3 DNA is TGCGCCAGCATCGTATCGGACAGGGGGGATTCACCCCTCCACTTT. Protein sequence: CASIVSDRGDSPLHF.

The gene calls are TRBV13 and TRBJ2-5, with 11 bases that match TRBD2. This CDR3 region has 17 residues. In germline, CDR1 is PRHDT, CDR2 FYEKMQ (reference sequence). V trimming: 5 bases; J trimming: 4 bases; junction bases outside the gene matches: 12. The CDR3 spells CASSPAGHSGGAETQYF. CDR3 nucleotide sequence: TGTGCCAGCAGCCCCGCAGGCCATAGCGGGGGGGCAGAGACCCAGTACTTC.

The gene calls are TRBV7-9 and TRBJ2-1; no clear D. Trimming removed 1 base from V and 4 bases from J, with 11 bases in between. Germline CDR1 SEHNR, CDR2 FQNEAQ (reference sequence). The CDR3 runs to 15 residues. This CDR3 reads CASSLENTEYNEQFF. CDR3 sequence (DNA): TGTGCCAGCAGCTTAGAGAACACCGAGTACAATGAGCAGTTCTTC.

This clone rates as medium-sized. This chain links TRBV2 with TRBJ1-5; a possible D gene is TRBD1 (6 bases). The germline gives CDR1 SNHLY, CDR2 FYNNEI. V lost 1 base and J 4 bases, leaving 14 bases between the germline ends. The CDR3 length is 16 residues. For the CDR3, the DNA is TGTGCCAGCAGTGAAGGCATGACAGGAAGAAATCAGCCCCAGCATTTT. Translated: CASSEGMTGRNQPQHF.

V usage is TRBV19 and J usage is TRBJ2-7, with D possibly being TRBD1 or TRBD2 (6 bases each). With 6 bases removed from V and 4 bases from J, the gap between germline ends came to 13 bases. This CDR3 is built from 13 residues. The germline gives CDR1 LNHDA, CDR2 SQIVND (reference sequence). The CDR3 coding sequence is TGTGCCAGTAGCATGGGGGGCGCATACGAGCAGTACTTC. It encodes CASSMGGAYEQYF. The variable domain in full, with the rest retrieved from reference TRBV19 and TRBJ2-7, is DGGITQSPKYLFRKEGQNVTLSCEQNLNHDAMYWYRQDPGQGLRLIYYSQIVNDFQKGDIAEGYSVSREKKESFPLTVTSAQKNPTAFYLCASSMGGAYEQYFGPGTRLTVT.

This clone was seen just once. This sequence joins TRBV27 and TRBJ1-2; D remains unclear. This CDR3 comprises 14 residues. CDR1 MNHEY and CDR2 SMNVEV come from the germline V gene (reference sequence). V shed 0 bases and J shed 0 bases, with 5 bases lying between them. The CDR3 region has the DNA TGTGCCAGCAGTTTATCGCCCGCTAACTATGGCTACACCTTC. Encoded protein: CASSLSPANYGYTF.

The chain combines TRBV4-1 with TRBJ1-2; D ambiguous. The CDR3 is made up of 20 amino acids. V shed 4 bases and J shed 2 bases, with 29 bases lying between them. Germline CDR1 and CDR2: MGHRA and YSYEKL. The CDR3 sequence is CASSRRSTNDYTESNYGYTF. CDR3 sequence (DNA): TGCGCCAGCAGCCGAAGATCGACTAACGACTACACGGAATCCAACTATGGCTACACCTTC.

The CDR3 nucleotides read TGCGCCAGCAGCTTGGGGGACAGGGACCCTTTCTATGGCTACACCTTC. This sequence encodes CASSLGDRDPFYGYTF. The V and J genes are TRBV5-1 and TRBJ1-2, with TRBD1 identical over 9 bases. The V gene end was trimmed by 0 bases and the J gene end by 4 bases; junction bases not matched to a gene: 7. Per germline, CDR1 SGHRS and CDR2 YFSETQ. The CDR3 extends over 16 amino acids.

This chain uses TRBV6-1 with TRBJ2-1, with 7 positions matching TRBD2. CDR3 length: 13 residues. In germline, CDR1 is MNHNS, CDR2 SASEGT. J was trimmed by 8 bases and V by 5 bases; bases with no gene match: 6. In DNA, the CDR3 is TGTGCCAGCAGTCGGGGGGAGCTCGATGAGCAGTTCTTC. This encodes CASSRGELDEQFF.

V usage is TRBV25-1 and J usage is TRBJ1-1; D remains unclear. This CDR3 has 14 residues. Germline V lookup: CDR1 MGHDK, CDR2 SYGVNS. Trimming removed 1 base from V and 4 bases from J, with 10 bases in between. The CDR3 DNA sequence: TGTGCCAGCAGTGAATGGGGAACGGGCACTGAAGCTTTCTTT. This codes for CASSEWGTGTEAFF.

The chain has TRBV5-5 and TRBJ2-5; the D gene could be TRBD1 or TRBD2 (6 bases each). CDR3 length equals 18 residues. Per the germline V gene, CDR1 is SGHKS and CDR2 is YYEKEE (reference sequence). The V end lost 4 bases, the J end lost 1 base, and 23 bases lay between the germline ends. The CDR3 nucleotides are TGTGCCAGCAGCCCGTGGTCGGGTGATTGGGGGGCCCAAGAGACCCAGTACTTC. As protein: CASSPWSGDWGAQETQYF.

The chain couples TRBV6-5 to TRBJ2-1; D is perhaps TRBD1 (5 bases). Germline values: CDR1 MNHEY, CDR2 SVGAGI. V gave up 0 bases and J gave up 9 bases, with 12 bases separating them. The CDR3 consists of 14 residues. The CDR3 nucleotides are TGTGCCAGCAGTTACTCCCTTAGTCAGGGTGAGCAGTTCTTC. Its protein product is CASSYSLSQGEQFF.

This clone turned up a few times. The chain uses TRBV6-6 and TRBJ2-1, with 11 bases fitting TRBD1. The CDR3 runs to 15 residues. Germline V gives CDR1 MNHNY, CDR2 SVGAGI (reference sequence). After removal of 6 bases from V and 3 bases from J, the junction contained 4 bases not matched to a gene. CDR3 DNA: TGTGCCAGCAGCCCCGGGACAGGGGGCTACAATGAGCAGTTCTTC. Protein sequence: CASSPGTGGYNEQFF.

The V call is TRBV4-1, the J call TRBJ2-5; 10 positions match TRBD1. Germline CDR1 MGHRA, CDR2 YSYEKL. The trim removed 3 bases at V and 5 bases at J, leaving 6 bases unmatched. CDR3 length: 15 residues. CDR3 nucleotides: TGCGCCAGCAGCCAGACAGGGGGCGGTATGGAGACCCAGTACTTC. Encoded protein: CASSQTGGGMETQYF.

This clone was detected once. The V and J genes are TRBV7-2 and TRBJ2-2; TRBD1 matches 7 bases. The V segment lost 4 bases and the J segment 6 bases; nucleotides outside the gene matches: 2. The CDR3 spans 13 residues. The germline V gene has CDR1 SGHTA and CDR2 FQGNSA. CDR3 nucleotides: TGTGCCAGCAGCTGGGGACAGCCCGGGGAGCTGTTTTTT. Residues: CASSWGQPGELFF.

In nucleotides, the CDR3 is TGTGCCAGTAGTATCGTCCTGTACCAAGAGACCCAGTACTTC. It is translated as CASSIVLYQETQYF. The V and J genes are TRBV19 and TRBJ2-5; D not resolved. The germline V gene encodes CDR1 LNHDA and CDR2 SQIVND (reference sequence). V lost 3 bases and J 0 bases, leaving 8 bases between the germline ends. There are 14 residues in the CDR3.

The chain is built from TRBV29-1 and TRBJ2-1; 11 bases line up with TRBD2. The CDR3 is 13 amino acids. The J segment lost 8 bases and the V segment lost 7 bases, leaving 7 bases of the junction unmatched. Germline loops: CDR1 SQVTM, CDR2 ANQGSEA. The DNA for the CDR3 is TGCAGCGCAAGTAGCGGGGGGGCCGATGAGCAGTTCTTC. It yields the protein CSASSGGADEQFF.